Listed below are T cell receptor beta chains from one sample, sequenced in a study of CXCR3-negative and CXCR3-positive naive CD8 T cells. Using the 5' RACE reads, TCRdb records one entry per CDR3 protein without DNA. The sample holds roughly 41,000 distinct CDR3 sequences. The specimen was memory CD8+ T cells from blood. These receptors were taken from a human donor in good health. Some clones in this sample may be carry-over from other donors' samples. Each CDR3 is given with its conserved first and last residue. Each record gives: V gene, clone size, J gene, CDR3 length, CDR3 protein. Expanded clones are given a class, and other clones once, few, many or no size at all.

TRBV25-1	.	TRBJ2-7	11	CASSGWGEQYF
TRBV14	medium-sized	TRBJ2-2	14	CASSQEWNTGELFF
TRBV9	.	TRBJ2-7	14	CASSADGEAYEQYF
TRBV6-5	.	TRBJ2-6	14	CASREFSGANVLTF
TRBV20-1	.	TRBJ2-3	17	CSARATLAGGSTDTQYF
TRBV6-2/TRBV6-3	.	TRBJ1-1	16	CASSYSKAFMNTEAFF
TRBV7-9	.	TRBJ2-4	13	CASSLAQTNIQYF
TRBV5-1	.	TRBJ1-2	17	CASSSPTGYYANYGYTF
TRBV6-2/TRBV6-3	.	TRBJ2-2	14	CASSYSGNTGELFF
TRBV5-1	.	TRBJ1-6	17	CASSLDFGSSYNSPLHF
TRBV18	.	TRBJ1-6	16	CASSSVDRQAYSPLHF
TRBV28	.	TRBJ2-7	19	CASSLVLAGALISSYEQYF
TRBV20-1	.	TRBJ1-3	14	CSAGSWSSGNTIYF
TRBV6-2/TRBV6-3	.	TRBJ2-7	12	CASRRSSYEQYF
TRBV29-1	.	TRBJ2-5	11	CSVGGAETQYF
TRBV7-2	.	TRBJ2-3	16	CASSLIGGSLTDTQYF
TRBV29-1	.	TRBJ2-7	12	CSVGQGVYEQYF
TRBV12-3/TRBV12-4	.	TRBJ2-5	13	CASAPGLEETQYF
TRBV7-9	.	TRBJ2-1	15	CASSTGTAPYNEQFF
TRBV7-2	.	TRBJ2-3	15	CASSTGTSFKDTQYF
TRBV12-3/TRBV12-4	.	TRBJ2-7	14	CASSLAGEGYEQYF
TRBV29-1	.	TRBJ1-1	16	CSVVHFGEGLIAEAFF
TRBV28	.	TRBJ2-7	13	CASSPGHPYEQYF
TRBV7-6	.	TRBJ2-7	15	CASSPIGGPLYEQYF
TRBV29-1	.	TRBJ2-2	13	CSVVGANTGELFF
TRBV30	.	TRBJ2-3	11	CVWSQTGPPNF
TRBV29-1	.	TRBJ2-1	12	CSVAGTYNEQFF
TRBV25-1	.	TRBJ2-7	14	CASSDGGVAYEQYF
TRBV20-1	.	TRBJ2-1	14	CSARGSGEHNEQFF
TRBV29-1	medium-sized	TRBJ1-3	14	CSVEMPNSGNTIYF
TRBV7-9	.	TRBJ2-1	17	CASSPQGDGGAYNEQFF